One and the same sample provided the 18 T cell receptor beta chains below, sequenced in a study of cytomegalovirus exposure and HLA in healthy donors. It was with 60 Vbeta and 13 Jbeta primers that the PCR ran. The table came from immunoSEQ multiplex PCR; TCRdb's copy has only in-frame clones and leaves some out. The sample contains 160,000 or so clones, around 80% of which appear only once. Sequences were obtained from PBMCs. These receptor sequences come from a male donor in good health and CMV-seronegative.

The chain uses TRBV5-5 and TRBJ1-2, with 9 bases aligning to TRBD1. Per germline, CDR1 SGHKS and CDR2 YYEKEE (reference sequence). Trimming removed 1 base from V and 8 bases from J; junction bases left unmatched: 6. The CDR3 has 14 amino acids. Here the CDR3 reads CASSLTDRGSGYTF. In nucleotides, the CDR3 is TGTGCCAGCAGCTTGACTGACAGGGGGAGCGGCTACACCTTC.

The genes are TRBV21-1 and TRBJ1-2; the table gives TRBD1 as D, unverified against the DNA. TRBV21-1 represents a pseudogene. There are 15 residues in the CDR3. The CDR3 DNA follows: TGTGCCAGCAGCAAAGAGAAGGGACATAACTATGGCTACACCTTC. Translation gives CASSKEKGHNYGYTF.

The rearrangement joins TRBV27 to TRBJ1-6, with 8 bases that match TRBD1. The germline V gene has CDR1 MNHEY and CDR2 SMNVEV (reference sequence). This CDR3 has 14 residues. Losses at the gene ends were 5 bases for V and 6 bases for J; bases not matched to a gene: 3. The CDR3 here is CASSLTGVNSPLHF. DNA for the CDR3: TGTGCCAGCAGTCTGACAGGGGTTAATTCACCCCTCCACTTT.

The chain uses TRBV9 and TRBJ2-7, with TRBD2 matching 7 bases. CDR1 is SGDLS and CDR2 is YYNGEE in the germline V gene. This CDR3 has 15 amino acids. With V trimmed by 4 bases and J by 0 bases, 7 bases remained unmatched. CDR3 in DNA: TGTGCCAGCAGCCCGGGACTATCGTACTCCTACGAGCAGTACTTC. This sequence encodes CASSPGLSYSYEQYF.

The rearrangement joins TRBV19 to TRBJ1-5; TRBD1 might be the D (5 bases). The CDR3 is made up of 15 amino acids. Germline lookup yields CDR1 LNHDA and CDR2 SQIVND (reference sequence). With 3 bases removed from V and 5 bases from J, the gap between germline ends came to 14 bases. CDR3 DNA: TGTGCCAGTAGTATGGGGGGACGCGGGGATCAGCCCCAGCATTTT. This gives the protein CASSMGGRGDQPQHF.

This clone was detected a few times. J is TRBJ1-1 and V is TRBV5-3, with D possibly TRBD1 on 5 matching bases. TRBV5-3 is assigned to the ORF class and has an uncertain function. This CDR3 spans 15 amino acids. The ends were cut back, 0 bases at V and 0 bases at J, with 9 bases in the middle. CDR3 in DNA: TGTGCCAGAAGCTTGGGGGGGGAGGTGAACACTGAAGCTTTCTTT. This gives the protein CARSLGGEVNTEAFF.

The genes are TRBV12-5 and TRBJ2-1, with TRBD2 as a possible D gene (5 bases). CDR1 and CDR2 from the germline V gene are LGHNT and FRNRAP. The CDR3 has 14 residues. With 2 bases removed from V and 6 bases from J, the gap between germline ends came to 11 bases. CDR3 bases: TGTGCTAGTGGTTTGAACGGGGAAGGCAATGAGCAGTTCTTC. Protein: CASGLNGEGNEQFF.

This chain links TRBV11-1 with TRBJ2-1; the D gene is possibly TRBD2 (6 bases). Germline values: CDR1 SGHAT, CDR2 FQDESV (reference sequence). The V gene lost 1 base and the J gene lost 12 bases, with 13 bases spanning the gap. The CDR3 is made up of 13 amino acids. The CDR3 sequence: CASSLVMEGSQFF. The CDR3 region has the DNA TGTGCCAGCAGCTTAGTTATGGAGGGCTCGCAGTTCTTC.

The chain couples TRBV19 to TRBJ1-1, with TRBD1 as a possible D gene (5 bases). Germline CDR1 reads LNHDA; CDR2 reads SQIVND (reference sequence). This CDR3 is built from 16 residues. V lost 3 bases and J 8 bases, leaving 22 bases between the germline ends. CDR3 DNA sequence: TGTGCCAGTAGTATCCCCCCCCGGGACTGGAAGGAAGAAGCTTTCTTT. Its protein is CASSIPPRDWKEEAFF.

This chain uses TRBV7-8 with TRBJ2-7; 7 bases are shared with TRBD2. The CDR3 sequence is 12 residues long. The J segment lost 6 bases and the V segment lost 1 base, leaving 0 bases of the junction unmatched. Per the germline V gene, CDR1 is SGHVS and CDR2 is FQNEAQ. The CDR3 bases are TGTGCCAGCAGCTTAGGGACTAGCGAGCAGTACTTC. Its translation: CASSLGTSEQYF.

The chain carries TRBV6-5 and TRBJ1-1; 8 bases align to TRBD1. Germline CDR1 reads MNHEY; CDR2 reads SVGAGI. CDR3 length: 16 residues. The junction had 6 bases not matched to a gene; V was cut back by 2 bases and J by 1 base. The CDR3 region is CASSYAPTGENTEAFF. CDR3 DNA sequence: TGTGCCAGCAGTTACGCACCGACAGGGGAGAACACTGAAGCTTTCTTT.

Regarding this clone: The sample carries other DNA sequences with the same CDR3. This chain joins TRBV4-3 and TRBJ2-1; 10 nucleotides align to TRBD2. The germline gives CDR1 LGHNA, CDR2 YSLEER. This CDR3 is 15 amino acids long. Losses at the gene ends were 1 base for V and 10 bases for J; bases not matched to a gene: 7. CDR3 region: CASSQGLAGAREQFF. The CDR3 coding sequence is TGCGCCAGCAGCCAAGGTCTAGCGGGAGCGCGGGAGCAGTTCTTC.

J is TRBJ2-3 and V is TRBV2; TRBD2 matches at 11 bases. Losses at the gene ends were 5 bases for V and 5 bases for J; bases not matched to a gene: 6. This CDR3 has 15 amino acids. Per germline, CDR1 SNHLY and CDR2 FYNNEI. The CDR3 reads CASSTSGTSGDTQYF. The CDR3 DNA follows: TGTGCCAGCAGTACCTCCGGGACTAGCGGAGATACGCAGTATTTT. Variable domain in full (rest from reference TRBV2 and TRBJ2-3): EPEVTQTPSHQVTQMGQEVILRCVPISNHLYFYWYRQILGQKVEFLVSFYNNEISEKSEIFDDQFSVERPDGSNFTLKIRSTKLEDSAMYFCASSTSGTSGDTQYFGPGTRLTVL.

This rearrangement joins TRBV28 to TRBJ2-7, with 12 bases identical to TRBD2. The CDR3 consists of 14 residues. V was clipped by 5 bases and J by 12 bases; unmatched bases: 11. Germline V gene data show CDR1 as MDHEN and CDR2 as SYDVKM. Written as DNA, the CDR3 is TGTGCCAGCAGTCCAGAGGGACTAGCGGGTCTGTGGTACTTC. This codes for CASSPEGLAGLWYF.

This sequence joins TRBV7-9 and TRBJ2-7; 11 positions agree with TRBD1. Germline V gene sequence: CDR1 SEHNR, CDR2 FQNEAQ (reference sequence). The CDR3 covers 15 residues. V gave up 3 bases and J gave up 5 bases; unmatched junction bases: 6. CDR3 sequence reads: CASSFGTGGSHEQYF. CDR3 sequence (DNA): TGTGCCAGCAGCTTCGGGACAGGGGGAAGTCACGAGCAGTACTTC.

The count of this clone is one. This chain uses TRBV27 with TRBJ1-1; the D gene is possibly TRBD1 (5 bases). The CDR3 is 14 amino acids. CDR1 and CDR2 (germline): MNHEY, SMNVEV (reference sequence). Deletions cut 6 bases from V and 0 bases from J, with 11 bases between. CDR3 in amino acids: CASRTGPLNTEAFF. The DNA of the CDR3 is TGTGCCAGCAGAACAGGTCCTTTGAACACTGAAGCTTTCTTT.

The chain links TRBV18 to TRBJ1-1, with 11 nucleotides matching TRBD1. This CDR3 spans 15 amino acids. Trimming took 3 bases from V and 4 from J; bases not matched to a gene: 4. CDR1 KGHSH and CDR2 LQKENI come from the germline V gene. The chain's CDR3 is CASSPGQGAVTEAFF. CDR3 nucleotide sequence: TGTGCCAGCTCACCTGGACAGGGGGCCGTCACTGAAGCTTTCTTT.

The chain links TRBV6-1 to TRBJ1-2, with TRBD1 identical over 9 bases. Germline lookup yields CDR1 MNHNS and CDR2 SASEGT. The CDR3 has 13 amino acids. After removal of 6 bases from V and 8 bases from J, the junction contained 7 bases not matched to a gene. For the CDR3, the DNA is TGTGCCAGCAGCCGAACGGACAGGGGCGGCTACACCTTC. It encodes CASSRTDRGGYTF.